One and the same sample provided the 20 T cell receptor beta chains below, sequenced in a study of breast tumors, draining lymph nodes, adjacent tissues. MiXCR, run by TCRdb on the multiplex PCR reads, gives a single entry per CDR3 protein. The sample contains over 70,000 distinct CDR3 sequences, approximately 29% of which appear only once. Samples came from axillary lymph nodes draining the breast cancer. Sequences were obtained from axillary lymph node tissue. The receptors here all came from a female donor with breast cancer. Some clones in this sample may be carry-over from other donors' samples.

This clonotype has a count of ten or more. This chain links TRBV12-3 or TRBV12-4 with TRBJ1-4; TRBD1 matches 12 bases. The CDR3 totals 18 residues. The junction had 17 bases not matched to a gene; V was cut back by 8 bases and J by 7 bases. CDR3 amino acids: CASGHSGTGGEDSEKLFF. CDR3 nucleotide sequence: TGTGCCAGCGGACATTCCGGGACAGGGGGCGAAGATAGTGAAAAACTGTTTTTT.

At least ten counts were recorded for this clonotype. The chain links TRBV20-1 to TRBJ2-5; 13 bases align to TRBD2. The CDR3 contains 16 residues. V gave up 3 bases and J gave up 4 bases; unmatched junction bases: 8. Germline loops: CDR1 DFQATT, CDR2 SNEGSKA (reference sequence). For the CDR3, the DNA is TGCAGTGCTAGCCCCGGACTAGCGGGAGACCGAGAGACCCAGTACTTC. Residues: CSASPGLAGDRETQYF.

With regard to this clonotype: A junction end diverges from the germline sequence, so it may reflect a read error. The chain links TRBV7-2 to TRBJ2-3, with TRBD1 matching 7 bases. From germline, CDR1 is SGHTA and CDR2 FQGNSA. The CDR3 runs 14 residues. This CDR3 reads CASSFNRGGDAQCF. CDR3 DNA sequence: TGTGCCAGCAGCTTCAACAGGGGTGGAGATGCGCAGTGTTTT. The full variable domain, completed using reference TRBV7-2 and TRBJ2-3, is GAGVSQSPSNKVTEKGKDVELRCDPISGHTALYWYRQSLGQGLEFLIYFQGNSAPDKSGLPSDRFSAERTGGSVSTLTIQRTQQEDSAVYLCASSFNRGGDAQCFGPGTRLTVL.

In its sample, this clonotype was seen once. This clone may be a read error of a much larger clone one base away. The rearrangement uses TRBV28 and TRBJ2-7, with 10 bases fitting TRBD1. This CDR3 comprises 14 residues. With V trimmed by 6 bases and J by 6 bases, 8 bases remained unmatched. From germline, CDR1 is MDHEN and CDR2 SYDVKM. The CDR3 protein is CASSLTGQGSEQYF. In DNA form, the CDR3 reads TGTGCCAGCAGCCTGACGGGACAGGGGAGCGAGCAGTACTTC.

The table lists this clonotype with many counts. A much bigger clone sits one base away, suggesting this may be a read error. The rearrangement uses TRBV7-9 and TRBJ1-4; D is ambiguous. CDR3 size: 18 residues. The germline V gene has CDR1 SEHNR and CDR2 FQNEAQ (reference sequence). The CDR3 DNA sequence: TGTGTCAGCAGCTTAGTCCGGACGTCTGCAGCTACTAATGAAAAACTGTTTTTT. This sequence encodes CVSSLVRTSAATNEKLFF.

A note on this clonotype: One junction end disagrees with the germline gene, perhaps due to a read error. The genes are TRBV9 and TRBJ2-1; TRBD2 matches at 7 bases. CDR1 is SGDLS, CDR2 YYNGEE, per germline. CDR3 size: 14 residues. The CDR3 here is CASSSAGAYNEQSF. In DNA form, the CDR3 reads TGTGCCAGCAGCTCGGCGGGAGCCTACAATGAGCAGTCCTTC.

The table lists this clonotype with many counts. The chain links TRBV7-9 to TRBJ2-4; D gene uncertain. The V end was cut by 9 bases, the J end by 1 base, with 13 bases between. This CDR3 has 14 amino acids. Per germline, CDR1 SEHNR and CDR2 FQNEAQ (reference sequence). CDR3 loop: CASSEVTAKNIQYF. The CDR3 coding sequence is TGTGCCAGTTCCGAGGTAACGGCCAAAAACATTCAGTACTTC.

This clonotype was seen repeatedly, ten times or more. The chain has TRBV6-1 and TRBJ1-5; no reliable D call. CDR1 and CDR2 (germline): MNHNS, SASEGT. V lost 8 bases and J 6 bases, leaving 8 bases between the germline ends. The CDR3 loop spans 11 amino acids. The CDR3 loop is CASGVLQPQHF. The CDR3 DNA reads as TGTGCCAGCGGGGTACTTCAGCCCCAGCATTTT.

As regards this clonotype: This may be a read error: a much more frequent sequence differs by one nucleotide. V is TRBV20-1 and J is TRBJ2-6, with D possibly TRBD2 on 5 matching bases. The V gene's germline CDR1 is DFQATT and CDR2 SNEGSKA (reference sequence). The CDR3 contains 16 residues. The CDR3, as DNA: TGCAGTGCTAGAGTTGAGGGAACCTCTGCGGCCAACGTCCTGACTTTC. It encodes CSARVEGTSAANVLTF.

About this clonotype: A single base separates this from a much larger clone, so it may be a read error. This chain links TRBV5-6 with TRBJ2-7; 8 nucleotides align to TRBD2. The germline V gene has CDR1 SGHDT and CDR2 YYEEEE. The length of the CDR3 is 14 residues. CDR3 DNA sequence: TGTGCCAGCAGATCACTAGCGGCCTCCTACGGGCAGTACTTC. The encoded protein is CASRSLAASYGQYF.

To note about this clonotype: A much larger clone lies a single base off, so this may be a read error. The chain recombines TRBV6-4 with TRBJ2-3; possible D gene TRBD2, 5 bases. Germline CDR1 is MRHNA and CDR2 is SNTAGT. Trimming took off 5 bases at V and 2 bases at J, with 14 bases between the two ends. This CDR3 comprises 15 residues. The CDR3 here is CASSRTGSLTDTQYF. Here the CDR3 DNA reads TGTGCCAGCAGTCGGACGGGATCCCTCACAGATACGCAGTATTTT.

This clonotype appeared many times. The chain links TRBV2 to TRBJ2-3; 9 bases agree with TRBD1. Germline loops: CDR1 SNHLY, CDR2 FYNNEI. The V gene end was trimmed by 6 bases and the J gene end by 4 bases; junction bases not matched to a gene: 8. This CDR3 comprises 15 residues. The CDR3 loop is CASSPQGAGADTQYF. CDR3 in DNA: TGTGCCAGCAGCCCACAGGGGGCAGGCGCAGATACGCAGTATTTT.

This clonotype was counted many times. Here the CDR3 DNA reads TGCGCCAGCAGCCAAGTGTTCGCCCCCGGGACACCCCTCCACTTT. Its translation: CASSQVFAPGTPLHF. The chain uses TRBV4-3 and TRBJ1-6, with unresolved D. Germline V lookup: CDR1 LGHNA, CDR2 YSLEER. Trimming left V 1 base short and J 11 bases short, with 15 bases between. This CDR3 is 15 amino acids long.

This chain links TRBV6-2 or TRBV6-3 with TRBJ2-1; 10 bases fit TRBD2. This CDR3 region has 16 residues. Germline V CDR1 and CDR2: MNHEY, SVGEGT. Trimming removed 9 bases from V and 5 bases from J; junction bases left unmatched: 13. The CDR3 sequence: CARTRASGRIDNEQFF. CDR3 coding DNA: TGTGCCAGGACGCGGGCTAGCGGGAGAATCGACAATGAGCAGTTCTTC.

The table lists this clonotype with many counts. As DNA, the CDR3 is TGCGCCAGCAGCTTAGCGGGAGGTGAAGAGACCCAGTACTTC. Protein sequence: CASSLAGGEETQYF. The rearrangement links TRBV4-1 to TRBJ2-5; TRBD2 aligns across 10 bases. The CDR3 sequence is 14 residues long. Germline V gene sequence: CDR1 MGHRA, CDR2 YSYEKL. The junction had 3 bases not matched to a gene; V was cut back by 5 bases and J by 3 bases.

This clonotype was seen many times. The chain uses TRBV20-1 and TRBJ1-2, with D perhaps TRBD1 (5 bases). V was trimmed by 0 bases and J by 7 bases, leaving 9 bases between them. The CDR3 spans 12 residues. CDR1 DFQATT and CDR2 SNEGSKA come from the germline V gene (reference sequence). The CDR3 DNA sequence: TGCAGTGCTAGAGACAGGGTTTTTGGCTACACCTTC. Its translation: CSARDRVFGYTF.

Points on this clonotype: One base away lies a much larger clone, so this may be a sequencing read error. The rearrangement joins TRBV19 to TRBJ1-1, with D unclear. The CDR3 is 15 residues long. Trimming took 3 bases from V and 5 from J, leaving 16 bases between them. The germline V gene encodes CDR1 LNHDA and CDR2 SQIVND (reference sequence). As DNA, the CDR3 is TGTGCCAGTAGTATTGATGGAGTGTCGGGGACTGAAGCTTTCTTT. Translating gives CASSIDGVSGTEAFF.

At least ten counts were recorded for this clonotype. V is TRBV30 and J is TRBJ1-2; TRBD1 matches at 7 bases. The CDR3 is 14 amino acids. Germline V gene sequence: CDR1 GTSNPN, CDR2 SVGIG (reference sequence). After removal of 5 bases from V and 5 bases from J, the junction contained 11 bases not matched to a gene. The CDR3 protein is CAWGGDRVEYGYTF. In DNA, the CDR3 is TGTGCCTGGGGAGGAGACAGGGTGGAATATGGCTACACCTTC.

This clonotype was detected many times. The chain links TRBV27 to TRBJ1-4; no clear D gene. This CDR3 has 13 residues. Germline loops: CDR1 MNHEY, CDR2 SMNVEV (reference sequence). Between the trimmed V and J ends, which lost 5 bases and 4 bases, there was a span of 8 bases. CDR3 bases: TGTGCCAGCAGTGGGTGGGTTAATGAAAAACTGTTTTTT. The encoded protein is CASSGWVNEKLFF.

This clonotype appeared many times. V is TRBV7-2 and J is TRBJ1-1; 11 bases map to TRBD1. The CDR3 runs to 15 residues. CDR1 is SGHTA and CDR2 is FQGNSA in the germline V gene. J lost 3 bases, V lost 5 bases, and 5 bases had no gene match. CDR3 nucleotide sequence: TGTGCCAGCAGCCCAAGGACAGGGGGCGACACTGAAGCTTTCTTT. This translates into CASSPRTGGDTEAFF.